Listed here are 11 T cell receptor beta chains from one sample, sequenced in a study of T cell repertoires in cytomegalovirus infection. TCRdb itself ran the reads through MiXCR, one entry per CDR3 protein. The sample contains approximately 250,000 distinct CDR3 sequences, around 12% of which appear only once. Material: PBMCs. These receptors came from a human donor in good health (CMV status not recorded). Some clones in this sample may be carry-over from other donors' samples.

J is TRBJ2-7 and V is TRBV20-1, with unresolved D. V lost 3 bases, J lost 6 bases, and 18 bases lay in between. Germline CDR1 is DFQATT and CDR2 is SNEGSKA (reference sequence). The CDR3 has 14 amino acids. For the CDR3, the DNA is TGCAGTGCTAGTTCGGCGTATACGATGCGCGAGCAGTACTTC. This translates into CSASSAYTMREQYF.

This clonotype showed up many times. This rearrangement joins TRBV7-3 to TRBJ1-1; possibly TRBD1 for D (6 bases). The CDR3 spans 13 residues. Trimming pared 7 bases from V and 3 bases from J, leaving 12 bases between. Germline V gene sequence: CDR1 SGHTA, CDR2 FQGTGA. The CDR3 spells CASKNRVDTEAFF. DNA for the CDR3: TGTGCCAGCAAAAACAGGGTAGACACTGAAGCTTTCTTT.

This clonotype showed up many times. The V and J genes are TRBV7-2 and TRBJ2-1; TRBD2 matches at 7 bases. The germline V gene has CDR1 SGHTA and CDR2 FQGNSA. The CDR3 spans 14 residues. Unmatched junction bases numbered 6, after V lost 0 bases and J lost 10 bases. CDR3 nucleotides: TGTGCCAGCAGCTTAGCTAGACGGGGAGGGGAGCAGTTCTTC. It is translated as CASSLARRGGEQFF.

This clonotype was seen more than once but under ten times. CDR3 nucleotide sequence: TGTGCCACCAGTGATCCATCCCCGGCAGGAGAGAATCATCAGCCCCAGCATTTT. This gives the protein CATSDPSPAGENHQPQHF. The chain joins TRBV24-1 to TRBJ1-5, with D hard to call. CDR1 is KGHDR and CDR2 is SFDVKD in the germline V gene. The V end lost 3 bases, the J end lost 5 bases, and 22 bases lay between the germline ends. The CDR3 has 18 residues.

The gene calls are TRBV7-8 and TRBJ2-1; 9 bases are shared with TRBD1. The V gene's germline CDR1 is SGHVS and CDR2 FQNEAQ. The CDR3 is 20 amino acids. Trimming removed 4 bases from V and 2 bases from J; junction bases left unmatched: 18. DNA for the CDR3: TGTGCCAGCAGCTCCCCACCCGGGACAGGGAGTAAAAGGGCCTACAATGAGCAGTTCTTC. Translating gives CASSSPPGTGSKRAYNEQFF.

The chain joins TRBV20-1 to TRBJ2-1; the D gene is possibly TRBD2 (6 bases). Germline lookup yields CDR1 DFQATT and CDR2 SNEGSKA (reference sequence). V was clipped by 7 bases and J by 8 bases, with 15 bases between them. The CDR3 sequence is 12 residues long. The CDR3 coding sequence is TGCAGTGTTCAGGAGGGAAGGGATGAGCAGTTCTTC. This gives the protein CSVQEGRDEQFF.

This clonotype has ten or more counts. This chain links TRBV5-5 with TRBJ1-5; D not resolved. Trimming removed 0 bases at V and 0 bases at J, with 13 bases between. The CDR3 extends over 17 amino acids. The germline gives CDR1 SGHKS, CDR2 YYEKEE (reference sequence). CDR3 coding DNA: TGTGCCAGCAGCTTGGTGGGCGGAGGTTATAGCAATCAGCCCCAGCATTTT. Its translation: CASSLVGGGYSNQPQHF.

Many counts were recorded for this clonotype. This chain connects TRBV10-3 to TRBJ1-1; D not certain. Germline V gene data show CDR1 as ENHRY and CDR2 as SYGVKD. V was clipped by 4 bases and J by 8 bases, with 11 bases between them. This CDR3 contains 12 residues. The CDR3 region is CAISAEEQEAFF. DNA for the CDR3: TGTGCCATCAGTGCAGAGGAGCAGGAAGCTTTCTTT.

In its sample, this clonotype was seen a few times. The rearrangement links TRBV29-1 to TRBJ2-3; D gene unclear. Trimming took off 3 bases at V and 4 bases at J, with 5 bases between the two ends. The germline CDR1 and CDR2 sequences are SQVTM and ANQGSEA. This CDR3 comprises 11 residues. This chain's CDR3 is CSVDPADTQYF. CDR3 DNA sequence: TGCAGCGTTGACCCGGCAGATACGCAGTATTTT.

This clonotype has at least ten counts. This rearrangement joins TRBV28 to TRBJ1-3, with unresolved D. CDR3 size: 12 residues. Trimming cost V 5 bases and J 8 bases, with 10 bases left between them. Germline CDR1 is MDHEN and CDR2 is SYDVKM. The CDR3 DNA reads TGTGCCAGCAGTGAGTGGGGAGACACCATATATTTT. Translating it yields CASSEWGDTIYF.

This clonotype came up many times. This chain connects TRBV30 to TRBJ2-5; possibly TRBD1 for D (5 bases). Per the germline V gene, CDR1 is GTSNPN and CDR2 is SVGIG (reference sequence). V was trimmed by 2 bases and J by 4 bases, leaving 20 bases between them. CDR3 length: 16 amino acids. CDR3 DNA sequence: TGTGCCTGGAGTCCGAAAGCAGGGAATTTAGCAGAGACCCAGTACTTC. It encodes CAWSPKAGNLAETQYF.